Listed below are T cell receptor beta chains from one sample, sequenced in a study of response to subunit inactivated influenza vaccine. Each CDR3 protein is one row after TCRdb ran MiXCR on the RT-PCR reads. The sample records 560,000 or so distinct CDR3 sequences, 6% to 9% being singletons. The sample in question was PBMCs from blood, obtained around 2 years after vaccination. The receptors derive from a man in his fifties or sixties who received an inactivated influenza vaccine. Each CDR3 is given with its conserved first and last residue. The D gene is left open where the match is weak. Size is omitted from some rows. Given values are once, few, many or a class for expanded clones.

CASSSRREVTDTQYF TGTGCCAGCAGTTCACGGCGGGAGGTAACAGATACGCAGTATTTT TRBD2 TRBJ2-3 TRBV12-3/TRBV12-4 many
CASSNGQGAFF TGTGCCAGCAGTAACGGACAGGGAGCTTTCTTT TRBD1 TRBJ1-1 TRBV6-2/TRBV6-3 few
CASSRGKYATNEKLFF TGTGCCAGTAGCAGGGGAAAGTACGCAACTAATGAAAAACTGTTTTTT NA TRBJ1-4 TRBV6-1 NA
CSVVAGAPNEQYF TGCAGCGTAGTAGCGGGAGCCCCTAACGAGCAGTACTTC TRBD2 TRBJ2-7 TRBV29-1 NA
CASSYSPANSYNEQFF TGTGCCAGCAGTTACTCCCCGGCGAACTCCTACAATGAGCAGTTCTTC NA TRBJ2-1 TRBV6-5 many
CSVDPSGATGELFF TGCAGCGTTGATCCCTCGGGGGCTACCGGGGAGCTGTTTTTT NA TRBJ2-2 TRBV29-1 many
CASSSTLRDYYNEQFF TGTGCCAGCAGTTCCACCCTTCGGGACTACTACAATGAGCAGTTCTTC TRBD2 TRBJ2-1 TRBV25-1 many
CSAKDRVGTQYF TGCAGTGCTAAAGACAGGGTGGGGACCCAGTACTTC TRBD1 TRBJ2-5 TRBV20-1 NA
CASSPRYLAGGDTQYF TGTGCCAGCTCACCACGGTACCTAGCGGGAGGAGATACGCAGTATTTT TRBD2 TRBJ2-3 TRBV18 once
CSARDFGTSSYNEQFF TGCAGTGCTAGAGATTTTGGGACTAGCTCCTACAATGAGCAGTTCTTC TRBD2 TRBJ2-1 TRBV20-1 NA
CASSLGQGMNNEQFF TGCGCCAGCAGCTTGGGACAGGGGATGAACAATGAGCAGTTCTTC TRBD1 TRBJ2-1 TRBV5-1 few
CASSLQGHGTYEQYF TGTGCCAGCAGCTTACAGGGCCATGGGACCTACGAGCAGTACTTC NA TRBJ2-7 TRBV7-2 few
CASSVGTQDYEQYF TGTGCCAGCAGCGTAGGGACACAAGACTACGAGCAGTACTTC NA TRBJ2-7 TRBV9 NA
CASSRRDRGDSPLHF TGTGCCAGCAGCCGCCGGGACAGGGGAGATTCACCCCTCCACTTT TRBD1 TRBJ1-6 TRBV5-6 NA
CAGWLGGYYGYTF TGTGCCGGGTGGCTGGGGGGATACTATGGCTACACCTTC NA TRBJ1-2 TRBV30 NA
CASSTQGRETQYF TGTGCCAGCAGTACGCAGGGTCGGGAGACCCAGTACTTC NA TRBJ2-5 TRBV6-6 NA
CSVELVTSGPRNEQFF TGCAGCGTTGAATTGGTGACTAGCGGGCCGAGGAATGAGCAGTTCTTC TRBD2 TRBJ2-1 TRBV29-1 many
CASSSDRPHEQFF TGTGCCAGCAGCTCGGACCGGCCCCATGAGCAGTTCTTC NA TRBJ2-1 TRBV5-6 many
CSVARATNEKLFF TGCAGCGTTGCCCGGGCAACTAATGAAAAACTGTTTTTT NA TRBJ1-4 TRBV29-1 NA
CASSYSMRYKGGSYEQYF TGTGCCAGCAGTTACTCGATGCGGTACAAAGGCGGCTCCTACGAGCAGTACTTC NA TRBJ2-7 TRBV6-5 many
CASSVGGLGLNTQYF TGTGCCAGCAGCGTAGGAGGACTAGGTTTAAATACGCAGTATTTT TRBD2 TRBJ2-3 TRBV9 few
CASSFSGDNEQFF TGTGCCAGCAGCTTTAGCGGAGACAATGAGCAGTTCTTC NA TRBJ2-1 TRBV5-6 many
CASSQALDGRTEAFF TGCGCCAGCAGCCAAGCACTTGACGGGCGCACTGAAGCTTTCTTT NA TRBJ1-1 TRBV4-3 many
CATSDAVRGLHTQYF TGTGCCACCAGTGATGCTGTGAGGGGGCTACATACGCAGTATTTT TRBD1 TRBJ2-3 TRBV24-1 few
CSATPGLWAEKLFF TGCAGTGCTACCCCAGGGTTATGGGCTGAAAAACTGTTTTTT NA TRBJ1-4 TRBV20-1 few
CASSEPRSLNSPLHF TGTGCCAGCAGCGAGCCCAGGAGCCTTAATTCACCCCTCCACTTT NA TRBJ1-6 TRBV7-8 NA
CASSLEGGTAGELFF TGTGCCAGCAGTTTAGAAGGGGGCACGGCCGGGGAGCTGTTTTTT TRBD1 TRBJ2-2 TRBV12-3/TRBV12-4 NA
CSARQTGRNSPLHF TGCAGTGCTCGCCAGACAGGGAGGAATTCACCCCTCCACTTT TRBD1 TRBJ1-6 TRBV20-1 few
CASSLTANTGELFF TGTGCCAGCAGTTTGACAGCGAACACCGGGGAGCTGTTTTTT NA TRBJ2-2 TRBV28 many
CASSQPGTYGFF TGTGCCAGCAGCCAACCAGGGACATACGGATTCTTC NA TRBJ2-1 TRBV7-2 few
CSARGEGAEAFF TGCAGTGCTAGGGGGGAAGGGGCTGAAGCTTTCTTT NA TRBJ1-1 TRBV20-1 few
CATSRPGTGSTDTQYF TGTGCCACCAGCAGACCCGGGACAGGGAGTACAGATACGCAGTATTTT TRBD1 TRBJ2-3 TRBV15 many
CASSPTVSVSYNEQFF TGTGCCAGCAGCCCGACCGTTAGCGTTTCCTACAATGAGCAGTTCTTC NA TRBJ2-1 TRBV3-1 NA
CSASMGFETQYF TGCAGTGCTAGTATGGGCTTCGAGACCCAGTACTTC NA TRBJ2-5 TRBV20-1 few
CASSYSRQGTSGSQYF TGTGCCAGCAGTTACTCGCGCCAGGGGACTAGCGGGAGCCAGTACTTC TRBD2 TRBJ2-5 TRBV6-5 NA
CASSQGQLSYEQYF TGTGCCAGCAGCCAGGGACAGCTCTCCTACGAGCAGTACTTC TRBD1 TRBJ2-7 TRBV4-2 few
CASSMGVSYEQYF TGTGCCAGTAGTATGGGGGTGTCCTACGAGCAGTACTTC NA TRBJ2-7 TRBV19 few